This entry features one T cell receptor (beta chain) sequence. These data come from a study of blood T cell repertoires in COVID-19. Study-wide background: Samples taken during acute and convalescent COVID-19 were collected in the United States, Italy and Spain. Sources were T cells, B-cell-depleted T cells, or PBMCs; the material itself was cDNA or gDNA.

Trimming shortened V by 3 bases and J by 4 bases, and 6 bases separated the two germline ends. The CDR3 is 12 amino acids. The authors' processing: Reference gene primer amplification yielded estimated nucleated cell counts. The data were produced by immunoSEQ multiplex PCR, yet TCRdb's version contains in-frame clones alone and is incomplete. V and J calls and clone size are given by that table; D and trimming were obtained from the DNA. The table records approximately 140,000 clones, about nine tenths of them present only once. The TCR was taken from a woman aged 55-70 years with active or convalescent COVID-19. The V call is TRBV12-3 or TRBV12-4, the J call TRBJ1-2; D remains ambiguous. Sequences were obtained from peripheral blood. CDR3 in amino acids: CASSFQFYGYTF. The CDR3 bases are TGTGCCAGCAGTTTCCAGTTCTATGGCTACACCTTC.